This T cell receptor (beta chain) was documented in a study of blood T cell repertoires in COVID-19. Per the study methods: Amplification of reference gene primers provided the estimated nucleated cell counts. The repertoire was sequenced with immunoSEQ multiplex PCR; TCRdb's copy has only in-frame clones and lacks some. Clonal size and the V and J genes are those of that table, whereas D and trimming came from the DNA. The sample has 130,000 to 150,000 clones, roughly 80% seen once. The CDR3 runs to 15 residues. This receptor was taken from a woman between 40 and 50 years old with active or convalescent COVID-19. V usage is TRBV21-1 and J usage is TRBJ1-5; the listed D gene, TRBD1, was not tested against the DNA. TRBV21-1 is a pseudogene. Sequenced: peripheral blood. The CDR3 DNA is TGTGCCAGCAGCAAAGAGGGGTTTGGGGATCAGCCCCAGCATTTT. Translation: CASSKEGFGDQPQHF.